The clone carrying this TCR beta chain turned up a few times. This CDR3 region has 12 residues. This record belongs to a study of metastatic and nonmetastatic thyroid tumors. Study-wide background: Repertoire comparisons spanned blood and tumor or nodule tissue from malignant and benign thyroid patients.

MiXCR was used by TCRdb to re-call the PCR reads. The sample shows about 20,000 clones, over 25% of them seen only once. Every patient was untreated before thyroid surgery. The sequence was obtained from a female donor with papillary thyroid cancer or a benign thyroid nodule (not recorded which). Some clones in this sample may be carry-over from other donors' samples. The chain uses TRBV12-3 or TRBV12-4 and TRBJ1-1, with no clear D. Input material: blood. CDR3 sequence reads: CARRRTSTEAFF. In DNA form, the CDR3 reads TGTGCAAGAAGACGGACGAGCACTGAAGCTTTCTTT.